This T cell receptor beta chain was obtained from a study of radiotherapy plus CTLA-4 blockade in lung cancer. Study summary: Objective responses were recorded in about 17% of patients, with disease control recorded in approximately 32%. Points from the study as a whole: TCR clones from tumors expanded in blood after radiotherapy plus ipilimumab. Among reported predictors of response, early blood T cell clone dynamics with interferon-beta performed best.

With regard to this clone: As yet, its antigen is unknown.

Using immunoSEQ multiplex PCR, the repertoire was profiled, and TCRdb retains in-frame clones only, with some absent. The table lists 85,000 to 90,000 clones, around 87% of them singletons. The V end was cut by 0 bases, the J end by 5 bases, with 13 bases between. Looked up from germline, CDR1 is LGHNA and CDR2 is YSLEER. The CDR3 runs 15 residues. Focal radiation plus CTLA-4 blockade with ipilimumab was given to patients with chemo-refractory metastatic non-small-cell lung cancer. The sequence was collected from a human donor with non-small cell lung cancer that progressed on radiotherapy plus ipilimumab. This material consisted of peripheral blood, taken from a patient treated with radiotherapy plus ipilimumab. The J gene is TRBJ2-5, the V gene TRBV4-3, with D uncertain. The CDR3 spells CASSQDYAGWETQYF. The CDR3, as DNA: TGCGCCAGCAGCCAAGATTATGCCGGTTGGGAGACCCAGTACTTC.